The rows below give T cell receptor beta chains drawn from one sample of a study of cytomegalovirus exposure and HLA in healthy donors. Measured with immunoSEQ multiplex PCR; TCRdb has only the in-frame clones, and not every one. The data show 280,000 or so clones, with roughly 90% seen just once and over 0.7% held by the top ten. Sequenced sample: PBMCs. The receptors here all came from a woman aged 18-29 years in good health and CMV-seronegative. CDR3s include the opening cysteine and the closing phenylalanine or tryptophan. The D gene is left open where the match is weak. For some rows the clone size is stated as once, few or many, or as a class when expanded; others skip it.

V	size	J	D	CDR3	DNA
TRBV7-9	NA	TRBJ1-1	NA	CASSPPGDFSEAFF	TGTGCCAGCAGCCCCCCGGGGGATTTCTCTGAAGCTTTCTTT
TRBV5-1	NA	TRBJ2-1	TRBD2	CASSSPGTSGRGAYNEQFF	TGCGCCAGCAGCTCTCCCGGGACTAGCGGGAGGGGCGCCTACAATGAGCAGTTCTTC
TRBV2	NA	TRBJ2-7	TRBD2	CASSNVAGGTYEQYF	TGTGCCAGCAGTAATGTAGCGGGAGGAACCTACGAGCAGTACTTC
TRBV20-1	few	TRBJ1-1	NA	CMRRGNTEAFF	TGCATGAGAAGGGGAAACACTGAAGCTTTCTTT
TRBV6-1	once	TRBJ2-3	TRBD2	CASSEMGLAGTDTQYF	TGTGCCAGCAGTGAAATGGGACTAGCGGGCACAGATACGCAGTATTTT
TRBV6-5	NA	TRBJ1-2	NA	CASSDNILNYGYTF	TGTGCCTCCTCTGACAACATACTGAACTATGGCTACACCTTC
TRBV25-1	NA	TRBJ1-2	TRBD1	CASSEYGGQGAGYTF	TGTGCCAGCAGTGAATATGGGGGACAGGGGGCGGGCTACACCTTC
TRBV14	NA	TRBJ2-7	TRBD1	CASSQDFRLGQGGDEQYF	TGTGCCAGCAGCCAAGATTTTCGGTTAGGACAGGGCGGCGACGAGCAGTACTTC
TRBV7-2	NA	TRBJ1-2	TRBD1	CASRRPPGTGLGYTF	TGTGCCAGCAGACGCCCCCCCGGGACAGGGCTTGGCTACACCTTC
TRBV28	NA	TRBJ2-1	TRBD2	CASSVPLAANYNEQFF	TGTGCCAGCAGTGTACCACTAGCGGCAAACTACAATGAGCAGTTCTTC
TRBV20-1	NA	TRBJ2-7	NA	CSAKTSYEQYF	TGCAGTGCAAAGACTAGCTACGAGCAGTACTTC
TRBV27	NA	TRBJ2-1	NA	CASSPSSRGSYNEQFF	TGTGCCAGCAGTCCCTCATCACGGGGCTCCTACAATGAGCAGTTCTTC
TRBV19	NA	TRBJ2-7	NA	CASSNRGYEQYF	TGTGCCAGTAGCAACCGCGGCTACGAGCAGTACTTC